These 31 T cell receptor beta chains originate from one sample sequenced in a study of cytomegalovirus exposure and HLA in healthy donors. PCR was performed using 60 Vbeta and 13 Jbeta primers. Assay used: immunoSEQ multiplex PCR; TCRdb lists only in-frame clones, some missing. The data hold 140,000 to 150,000 clones, with about two thirds observed a single time. Material for sequencing was PBMCs. The receptor set was obtained from a man in his forties or fifties in good health and CMV-seronegative.

CDR3 coding DNA: TGTGCCAGCAGTTACTCGCCTAGCGTTAATGAGCAGTTCTTC. Encoded protein: CASSYSPSVNEQFF. V is TRBV6-5 and J is TRBJ2-1; a possible D gene is TRBD2 (6 bases). This CDR3 comprises 14 residues. The germline V and J ends were trimmed by 0 bases and 7 bases, with 10 bases remaining between them. Germline V gene sequence: CDR1 MNHEY, CDR2 SVGAGI.

The rearrangement links TRBV5-1 to TRBJ1-1; 7 nucleotides align to TRBD1. This CDR3 is 18 amino acids long. CDR1 and CDR2 (germline): SGHRS, YFSETQ. V trimming: 1 base; J trimming: 1 base; junction bases outside the gene matches: 13. CDR3 region: CASSLTSGQRGQNTEAFF. CDR3 bases: TGCGCCAGCAGCTTGACGAGTGGACAGAGGGGGCAGAACACTGAAGCTTTCTTT. Looking up the rest from reference TRBV5-1 and TRBJ1-1 gives the full variable domain: KAGVTQTPRYLIKTRGQQVTLSCSPISGHRSVSWYQQTPGQGLQFLFEYFSETQRNKGNFPGRFSGRQFSNSRSEMNVSTLELGDSALYLCASSLTSGQRGQNTEAFFGQGTRLTVV.

The chain has TRBV18 and TRBJ1-1; TRBD1 matches 7 bases. The V gene's germline CDR1 is KGHSH and CDR2 LQKENI. The length of the CDR3 is 15 residues. V was clipped by 0 bases and J by 4 bases; unmatched bases: 5. For the CDR3, the DNA is TGTGCCAGCTCACCACCTAACAGGGGCCGCACTGAAGCTTTCTTT. Residues: CASSPPNRGRTEAFF.

The J gene is TRBJ2-5, the V gene TRBV19; D unclear. Per the germline V gene, CDR1 is LNHDA and CDR2 is SQIVND (reference sequence). This CDR3 has 13 amino acids. V was cut by 3 bases and J by 5 bases, with 10 bases left in between. The CDR3 sequence is CASSMNLGETQYF. In DNA form, the CDR3 reads TGTGCCAGTAGTATGAACCTCGGGGAGACCCAGTACTTC.

This chain links TRBV9 with TRBJ2-1; D is ambiguous. The CDR3 covers 11 residues. V lost 5 bases and J 4 bases, leaving 4 bases between the germline ends. Germline V lookup: CDR1 SGDLS, CDR2 YYNGEE. CDR3 DNA sequence: TGTGCCAGCAGTATATACAATGAGCAGTTCTTC. It encodes CASSIYNEQFF.

The V and J genes are TRBV5-4 and TRBJ2-7, with 12 bases aligning to TRBD2. V was pared by 4 bases and J by 7 bases, with 9 bases of the junction left unmatched. CDR3 size: 15 residues. Germline CDR1 SGHNT, CDR2 YYREEE (reference sequence). The CDR3 region is CASSPSGGAGKEQYF. The DNA for the CDR3 is TGTGCCAGCAGCCCTAGCGGGGGGGCAGGGAAAGAGCAGTACTTC. The full variable domain, in which reference TRBV5-4 and TRBJ2-7 provide the parts outside the CDR3, is ETGVTQSPTHLIKTRGQQVTLRCSSQSGHNTVSWYQQALGQGPQFIFQYYREEENGRGNFPPRFSGLQFPNYSSELNVNALELDDSALYLCASSPSGGAGKEQYFGPGTRLTVT.

The chain joins TRBV19 to TRBJ2-2, with 9 nucleotides matching TRBD2. This CDR3 region has 16 residues. Trimming removed 3 bases from V and 7 bases from J; junction bases left unmatched: 9. Germline CDR1 reads LNHDA; CDR2 reads SQIVND (reference sequence). The chain's CDR3 is CASSILRGGPVGELFF. CDR3 nucleotides: TGTGCCAGTAGTATTCTGCGGGGGGGCCCGGTCGGGGAGCTGTTTTTT.

The chain carries TRBV5-5 and TRBJ2-5; D may be TRBD1 (6 bases). CDR1 SGHKS and CDR2 YYEKEE come from the germline V gene (reference sequence). This CDR3 spans 14 amino acids. V dropped 3 bases and J dropped 1 base, with 10 bases sitting between them. Written as DNA, the CDR3 is TGTGCCAGCAGCTACGGACAGATCCAAGAGACCCAGTACTTC. As protein: CASSYGQIQETQYF.

This chain joins TRBV15 and TRBJ2-1, with a tentative D call TRBD2 (7 bases). V lost 0 bases, J lost 4 bases, and 10 bases lay in between. Germline V CDR1 and CDR2: LNHNV, YYDKDF (reference sequence). This CDR3 has 15 residues. The CDR3 DNA is TGTGCCACCAGCAGAGACGGGGGGCGTTACAATGAGCAGTTCTTC. Its translation is CATSRDGGRYNEQFF.

This clone was detected only a few times. This chain uses TRBV6-5 with TRBJ2-1; maybe TRBD1 (5 bases). The CDR3 runs to 12 residues. V was pared by 5 bases and J by 10 bases, with 12 bases between. Germline CDR1 and CDR2: MNHEY and SVGAGI. CDR3 nucleotide sequence: TGTGCCAGCAGTCGGACCCGGACAGAGCAGTTCTTC. This encodes CASSRTRTEQFF.

The chain links TRBV6-5 to TRBJ2-7; unclear D gene. Germline CDR1 and CDR2: MNHEY and SVGAGI. V gave up 2 bases and J gave up 0 bases, with 8 bases separating them. The CDR3 is 14 amino acids. CDR3 amino acids: CASSYRRSSYEQYF. In nucleotides, the CDR3 is TGTGCCAGCAGTTACAGGCGGAGCTCCTACGAGCAGTACTTC.

This sequence joins TRBV13 and TRBJ2-7; possible D gene TRBD1, 6 bases. Trimming took off 5 bases at V and 2 bases at J, with 13 bases between the two ends. CDR3 length: 14 amino acids. Per germline, CDR1 PRHDT and CDR2 FYEKMQ (reference sequence). This CDR3 is CASSRAGTPYEQYF. The CDR3 DNA reads TGTGCCAGCAGCCGCGCCGGGACACCCTACGAGCAGTACTTC. The variable domain in full, with the rest retrieved from reference TRBV13 and TRBJ2-7, is AAGVIQSPRHLIKEKRETATLKCYPIPRHDTVYWYQQGPGQDPQFLISFYEKMQSDKGSIPDRFSAQQFSDYHSELNMSSLELGDSALYFCASSRAGTPYEQYFGPGTRLTVT.

The chain recombines TRBV4-1 with TRBJ1-1; D unresolved. Germline CDR1 MGHRA, CDR2 YSYEKL. Between the trimmed V and J ends, which lost 0 bases and 1 base, there was a span of 9 bases. The CDR3 sequence is 15 residues long. The CDR3 is CASSQDGRGNTEAFF. The CDR3 bases are TGCGCCAGCAGCCAAGATGGGAGAGGGAACACTGAAGCTTTCTTT.

This chain connects TRBV10-3 to TRBJ2-5; D may be TRBD1 (5 bases). The V gene's germline CDR1 is ENHRY and CDR2 SYGVKD. V gave up 11 bases and J gave up 2 bases, with 15 bases separating them. This CDR3 has 13 amino acids. The chain's CDR3 is CASHQTEQETQYF. As DNA, the CDR3 is TGTGCCTCTCACCAGACAGAACAAGAGACCCAGTACTTC.

This clone has only one observation. The chain employs TRBV18 and TRBJ1-1, with D perhaps TRBD1 (6 bases). Trimming took 6 bases from V and 6 from J, leaving 11 bases between them. The germline gives CDR1 KGHSH, CDR2 LQKENI. The CDR3 loop spans 12 amino acids. The chain's CDR3 is CASSGGGPEAFF. The CDR3 region has the DNA TGTGCCAGCTCCGGGGGGGGGCCTGAAGCTTTCTTT.

This clone was picked up a small number of times. V is TRBV7-6 and J is TRBJ2-3; no clear D. Between the trimmed V and J ends, which lost 1 base and 0 bases, there was a span of 14 bases. Germline CDR1 reads SGHVS; CDR2 reads FNYEAQ. There are 17 residues in the CDR3. CDR3 nucleotides: TGTGCCAGCAGCTTAGTCAGGTCTACCTCTAGCACAGATACGCAGTATTTT. It yields the protein CASSLVRSTSSTDTQYF.

The gene calls are TRBV5-6 and TRBJ2-5, with D possibly TRBD1 on 6 matching bases. With 5 bases removed from V and 5 bases from J, the gap between germline ends came to 16 bases. CDR3 size: 14 residues. The germline V gene has CDR1 SGHDT and CDR2 YYEEEE. For the CDR3, the DNA is TGTGCCAGCAGACTTCAGGGGACGGGGGAGACCCAGTACTTC. Protein: CASRLQGTGETQYF.

V usage is TRBV4-1 and J usage is TRBJ2-4, with 7 bases aligning to TRBD2. CDR1 MGHRA and CDR2 YSYEKL come from the germline V gene. V gave up 0 bases and J gave up 6 bases; unmatched junction bases: 11. This CDR3 comprises 17 residues. CDR3 bases: TGCGCCAGCAGCCAAGATCCCCTCCGGACTAGAGTAAACATTCAGTACTTC. Its protein product is CASSQDPLRTRVNIQYF.

This rearrangement joins TRBV5-7 to TRBJ2-5, with TRBD1 matching over 8 bases. TRBV5-7 is an ORF, with its function uncertain. The CDR3 loop spans 15 amino acids. Unmatched junction bases numbered 8, after V lost 2 bases and J lost 5 bases. The DNA of the CDR3 is TGTGCCAGCAGCTTTCGAGACAGGGGTTCGGAGACCCAGTACTTC. Amino acid sequence: CASSFRDRGSETQYF.

The table lists this clone with a count of one. This rearrangement joins TRBV5-1 to TRBJ1-2; 7 nucleotides match TRBD1. Germline V CDR1 and CDR2: SGHRS, YFSETQ. The CDR3 runs to 14 residues. Trimming removed 1 base from V and 7 bases from J; junction bases left unmatched: 7. As DNA, the CDR3 is TGCGCCAGCAGCTTGACAAGGGGGCAGGCTGGCTACACCTTC. Its translation: CASSLTRGQAGYTF.

To note about this clone: The junction shows a germline mismatch at one end, possibly a read error. The V call is TRBV7-9, the J call TRBJ1-4, with 9 bases fitting TRBD1. The CDR3 contains 16 residues. Germline CDR1 and CDR2: SEHNR and FQNEAQ (reference sequence). The CDR3 reads CSSSHPPDRGNEKLFF. CDR3 nucleotides: TGTTCCAGCAGCCACCCACCGGACAGGGGAAATGAAAAACTGTTTTTT.

The chain links TRBV5-1 to TRBJ2-3, with D perhaps matching TRBD1 (6 bases). This CDR3 spans 16 amino acids. Trimming pared 6 bases from V and 0 bases from J, leaving 17 bases between. The germline gives CDR1 SGHRS, CDR2 YFSETQ. The CDR3 nucleotides read TGCGCCAGCACTTTGCCGGGACAACGAAGCACAGATACGCAGTATTTT. This sequence encodes CASTLPGQRSTDTQYF.

V usage is TRBV5-6 and J usage is TRBJ1-2, with 7 bases aligning to TRBD1. The V and J ends lost 5 bases and 2 bases, in that order; junction bases with no gene match: 9. The CDR3 sequence is 15 residues long. Looked up from germline, CDR1 is SGHDT and CDR2 is YYEEEE. CDR3 sequence (DNA): TGTGCCAGCAGTATTATCTGGGACAGCAACTATGGCTACACCTTC. Translating it yields CASSIIWDSNYGYTF.

The chain couples TRBV30 to TRBJ1-2; D perhaps matches TRBD1 (5 bases). V dropped 3 bases and J dropped 3 bases, with 11 bases sitting between them. CDR3 length: 13 residues. The V gene's germline CDR1 is GTSNPN and CDR2 SVGIG (reference sequence). Here the CDR3 DNA reads TGTGCCTGGAGGGTCGACAGCTACTATGGCTACACCTTC. Amino acids: CAWRVDSYYGYTF.

This clone has just a few counts. The chain carries TRBV5-1 and TRBJ1-3, with TRBD1 matching 8 bases. The V gene end was trimmed by 6 bases and the J gene end by 0 bases; junction bases not matched to a gene: 5. This CDR3 spans 15 amino acids. Per the germline V gene, CDR1 is SGHRS and CDR2 is YFSETQ. The DNA of the CDR3 is TGCGCCAGCAAACCCGGACAGGGCTCTGGAAACACCATATATTTT. Amino acids: CASKPGQGSGNTIYF.

The J gene is TRBJ1-1, the V gene TRBV10-3; no clear D gene. The CDR3 extends over 18 amino acids. Trimming took off 0 bases at V and 0 bases at J, with 17 bases between the two ends. Germline CDR1 reads ENHRY; CDR2 reads SYGVKD. CDR3 region: CAISESLRVQTMNTEAFF. For the CDR3, the DNA is TGTGCCATCAGTGAGTCCCTACGGGTCCAGACGATGAACACTGAAGCTTTCTTT.

The chain couples TRBV11-2 to TRBJ1-4, with a tentative D call TRBD1 (6 bases). Trimming shortened V by 4 bases and J by 5 bases, and 14 bases separated the two germline ends. CDR3 length equals 15 residues. Germline values: CDR1 SGHAT, CDR2 FQNNGV. DNA of the CDR3: TGTGCCAGCAGCTACACAGGGAATTCAAATGAAAAACTGTTTTTT. Translating gives CASSYTGNSNEKLFF. The variable domain in full, with the rest retrieved from reference TRBV11-2 and TRBJ1-4, is EAGVAQSPRYKIIEKRQSVAFWCNPISGHATLYWYQQILGQGPKLLIQFQNNGVVDDSQLPKDRFSAERLKGVDSTLKIQPAKLEDSAVYLCASSYTGNSNEKLFFGSGTQLSVL.

The rearrangement joins TRBV6-1 to TRBJ2-1; 7 nucleotides line up with TRBD2. The CDR3 sequence is 14 residues long. Germline assignment: CDR1 MNHNS and CDR2 SASEGT. The junction had 4 bases not matched to a gene; V was cut back by 4 bases and J by 4 bases. The CDR3 loop reads CASSGEGRYNEQFF. The CDR3 nucleotides are TGTGCCAGCAGTGGGGAGGGCAGATACAATGAGCAGTTCTTC.

This clone appeared once. The chain couples TRBV19 to TRBJ1-1, with D maybe TRBD1 (6 bases). This CDR3 has 15 amino acids. V lost 3 bases, J lost 3 bases, and 14 bases lay in between. From germline, CDR1 is LNHDA and CDR2 SQIVND (reference sequence). The CDR3 loop is CASSIGGGAYTEAFF. CDR3 nucleotide sequence: TGTGCCAGTAGTATCGGTGGGGGGGCCTACACTGAAGCTTTCTTT.

V gene TRBV5-8 combines with J gene TRBJ1-1; 7 positions agree with TRBD1. The CDR3 spans 14 residues. V lost 7 bases, J lost 1 base, and 7 bases stayed unmatched. Germline V gene lookup returns CDR1 SGHTS and CDR2 YDEGEE. CDR3 sequence reads: CASEYRGRNTEAFF. CDR3 bases: TGTGCCAGCGAATACAGGGGAAGGAACACTGAAGCTTTCTTT.

The rearrangement uses TRBV9 and TRBJ2-7; 9 bases fit TRBD1. The junction had 14 bases not matched to a gene; V was cut back by 3 bases and J by 4 bases. Germline V gene data show CDR1 as SGDLS and CDR2 as YYNGEE. The CDR3 contains 17 residues. Here the CDR3 reads CASSAGTGPYAGYEQYF. The DNA of the CDR3 is TGTGCCAGCAGCGCAGGGACAGGGCCCTATGCGGGATACGAGCAGTACTTC.